This T cell receptor beta chain was identified in a study of OX40 agonist ivuxolimab in advanced cancers. Overall study context: Checkpoint inhibitors had been given previously to 35% to 50% of patients. Study-level points and caveats: With doses of 0.1-3.0 mg/kg, partial responders showed among the lowest clonal expansion.

The CDR3 is 17 residues long. Germline CDR1 and CDR2: SGHRS and YFSETQ. Concerning this clone itself: Its target is not known. The junction departs from germline at one end; a sequencing error may be responsible. Distinct nucleotide sequences in the sample also encode this CDR3.

Assay used: immunoSEQ multiplex PCR; TCRdb lists only in-frame clones, some missing. This sample carries roughly 130,000 clones, around 93% of them seen once, and the ten largest clones take 0.15% to 0.17%. Prior autoimmune disease or systemic immunosuppression barred patients. This clonotype was obtained from an adult with an advanced solid tumor such as melanoma, head and neck, liver or kidney cancer. V and J are TRBV5-1 and TRBJ2-3; 11 nucleotides align to TRBD2. The source material was CD4+ or CD8+ T cells sorted from blood, sampled in a trial of the OX40 agonist ivuxolimab. The CDR3 bases are TGCGCCAGCAGCGCTCCCGGGACTAGCGGAAGCACAGATACGCAGTATTTC. Protein: CASSAPGTSGSTDTQYF.